This T cell receptor beta chain comes out of a study of identical twins. The study, taken as a whole, reports: Insertion counts were lower in abundant cord blood beta clonotypes, a trend that memory repertoires did not show. Cross-sectional statistical analysis, not tracking of the same donors, underpinned the conclusions.

There are a few counts of this clonotype. Its matching antigen is unknown. A universal primer site was incorporated via template switching, and the cDNA contained unique molecular identifiers. MiXCR, applied by TCRdb to the 5' RACE reads, yields one record per CDR3 protein. The table includes approximately 670,000 distinct CDR3 sequences, over 5% detected once. The source material was naive T cells sorted from blood. This sequence originates from a man between 18 and 35 years old in good health.

This CDR3 is CASSQDREVGAYEQYF. The CDR3 DNA reads TGCGCCAGCAGCCAAGATAGGGAAGTCGGAGCCTACGAGCAGTACTTC. This rearrangement joins TRBV4-3 to TRBJ2-7; D uncertain. Per germline, CDR1 LGHNA and CDR2 YSLEER. V was clipped by 0 bases and J by 2 bases, with 14 bases between them. CDR3 size: 16 residues.